These 24 T cell receptor beta chains were sequenced from one sample in a study of shared clonotypes between healthy human individuals. TCRdb's copy holds only in-frame clones and misses some; the assay was immunoSEQ multiplex PCR. The table records some 79,000 clones, 50% to 70% of them present only once. Sequencing input: memory CD8+ T cells sorted from blood. Subset specified: CD45RO+ cells pooled with CCR7-negative TemRA cells. These receptors originate from a young man in good health.

The CDR3 here is CASWGGTIYEQYF. DNA for the CDR3: TGTGCCAGCTGGGGGGGTACTATTTACGAGCAGTACTTC. The chain uses TRBV2 and TRBJ2-7, with 7 bases matching TRBD2. This CDR3 is built from 13 residues. The V segment lost 8 bases and the J segment 4 bases; nucleotides outside the gene matches: 8. Germline CDR1 reads SNHLY; CDR2 reads FYNNEI.

In its sample, this clone was seen a few times. CDR3 region: CASATEYGYTF. CDR3 nucleotide sequence: TGTGCCAGTGCCACAGAATATGGCTACACCTTC. The chain is built from TRBV28 and TRBJ1-2; D ambiguous. The CDR3 is 11 amino acids. Trimming left V 9 bases short and J 5 bases short, with 10 bases between. Germline CDR1 MDHEN, CDR2 SYDVKM.

CDR3 sequence reads: CASSYSTGSGANVLTF. Here the CDR3 DNA reads TGTGCCAGCAGTTACTCGACAGGGTCAGGGGCCAACGTCCTGACTTTC. J is TRBJ2-6 and V is TRBV6-5; TRBD1 matches at 7 bases. Germline V gene lookup returns CDR1 MNHEY and CDR2 SVGAGI. The V and J ends lost 0 bases and 4 bases, in that order; junction bases with no gene match: 3. The CDR3 is made up of 16 amino acids.

This clone was seen only a few times. V usage is TRBV27 and J usage is TRBJ2-3; 7 nucleotides agree with TRBD2. The CDR3 consists of 16 residues. The germline V gene has CDR1 MNHEY and CDR2 SMNVEV (reference sequence). Trimming removed 2 bases from V and 2 bases from J; junction bases left unmatched: 7. CDR3 DNA sequence: TGTGCCAGCAGTTTAGGGCCTAGCGGACACACAGATACGCAGTATTTT. Translation gives CASSLGPSGHTDTQYF.

The chain has TRBV11-1 and TRBJ2-7; no clear D. Trimming shortened V by 5 bases and J by 2 bases, and 10 bases separated the two germline ends. The CDR3 spans 13 residues. CDR1 and CDR2 from the germline V gene are SGHAT and FQDESV (reference sequence). CDR3 coding DNA: TGTGCCAGCAGCATCGGGCCGACCTACGAGCAGTACTTC. This sequence encodes CASSIGPTYEQYF. Filled out from reference TRBV11-1 and TRBJ2-7, the complete variable domain reads EAEVAQSPRYKITEKSQAVAFWCDPISGHATLYWYRQILGQGPELLVQFQDESVVDDSQLPKDRFSAERLKGVDSTLKIQPAELGDSAMYLCASSIGPTYEQYFGPGTRLTVT.

The V call is TRBV4-3, the J call TRBJ2-3, with TRBD2 matching 8 bases. V lost 1 base to trimming and J lost 1 base; unmatched junction nucleotides: 7. Germline loops: CDR1 LGHNA, CDR2 YSLEER. The length of the CDR3 is 17 residues. CDR3 DNA: TGCGCCAGCAGCCAAGCGAGGGGTAGCGGGGGCACAGATACGCAGTATTTT. It specifies CASSQARGSGGTDTQYF.

The sample holds many counts of this clone. The V gene is TRBV7-9, the J gene TRBJ1-1; perhaps TRBD1 as D (6 bases). Germline V gives CDR1 SEHNR, CDR2 FQNEAQ (reference sequence). CDR3 length: 18 amino acids. Trimming took 5 bases from V and 3 from J, leaving 25 bases between them. CDR3 amino acids: CASSNTLGGRSGDTEAFF. The CDR3 DNA reads TGTGCCAGCAGCAACACCCTGGGGGGGCGGAGTGGCGACACTGAAGCTTTCTTT.

V is TRBV6-1 and J is TRBJ2-4, with D perhaps matching TRBD2 (6 bases). This CDR3 has 11 residues. The V end lost 7 bases, the J end lost 14 bases, and 15 bases lay between the germline ends. Per the germline V gene, CDR1 is MNHNS and CDR2 is SASEGT. CDR3: CASNSGGLKYF. In DNA, the CDR3 is TGTGCCAGCAACTCAGGAGGACTAAAGTACTTC.

The chain recombines TRBV30 with TRBJ1-2; D unclear. Germline-derived CDR1 and CDR2 are GTSNPN and SVGIG (reference sequence). The germline V and J ends were trimmed by 4 bases and 4 bases, with 10 bases remaining between them. The CDR3 extends over 12 amino acids. This CDR3 is CAWTADAYGYTF. The CDR3 region has the DNA TGTGCCTGGACAGCGGATGCCTATGGCTACACCTTC.

A note on this clone: The likely explanation is a read error, given a far larger clone one base away. The rearrangement joins TRBV10-2 to TRBJ1-3, with TRBD1 matching over 9 bases. Germline V gene sequence: CDR1 WSHSY, CDR2 SAAADI. This CDR3 is built from 14 residues. CDR3 nucleotides: TGCGCCAGCAGTGAAGTGACAGGGGGAAACATCATATATTTT. It codes for CASSEVTGGNIIYF.

CDR3 loop: CASSDRRSNQPQHF. The CDR3 DNA reads as TGTGCCAGCAGTGATAGACGGAGCAATCAGCCCCAGCATTTT. The rearrangement joins TRBV25-1 to TRBJ1-5; D not certain. The CDR3 spans 14 residues. Germline CDR1 is MGHDK and CDR2 is SYGVNS. V gave up 3 bases and J gave up 1 base, with 7 bases separating them.

With regard to this clone: The same CDR3 arises from other DNA sequences in this sample as well. The chain couples TRBV5-5 to TRBJ1-5; the match to TRBD1 covers 7 bases. With 2 bases clipped from V and 2 bases from J, the junction kept 1 base outside the gene matches. Germline CDR1 and CDR2: SGHKS and YYEKEE (reference sequence). This CDR3 comprises 14 residues. This CDR3 reads CASSLGGGNQPQHF. The CDR3 DNA reads as TGTGCCAGCAGCTTAGGGGGCGGCAATCAGCCCCAGCATTTT.

V and J are TRBV4-3 and TRBJ2-3; 10 bases map to TRBD2. The CDR3 consists of 17 residues. Per germline, CDR1 LGHNA and CDR2 YSLEER. The trim removed 0 bases at V and 6 bases at J, leaving 9 bases unmatched. The DNA of the CDR3 is TGCGCCAGCAGCCAAGAAATAAGGCTAGCGGGAGCGGATACGCAGTATTTT. This translates into CASSQEIRLAGADTQYF.

The gene calls are TRBV7-8 and TRBJ2-7; 7 nucleotides match TRBD2. With V trimmed by 2 bases and J by 1 base, 8 bases remained unmatched. CDR1 is SGHVS, CDR2 FQNEAQ, per germline. The CDR3 has 16 amino acids. CDR3 residues: CASSLLGSGISYEQYF. The CDR3 DNA follows: TGTGCCAGCAGCTTATTGGGCAGCGGGATATCCTACGAGCAGTACTTC.

This clone was found a few times. This rearrangement joins TRBV20-1 to TRBJ2-7; no reliable D call. CDR1 is DFQATT and CDR2 is SNEGSKA in the germline V gene (reference sequence). CDR3 length: 11 amino acids. V lost 5 bases and J lost 6, with 11 bases in between. The CDR3 DNA reads as TGCAGTGCTCCCCAGGACGGCGAGCAGTACTTC. As protein: CSAPQDGEQYF.

This chain uses TRBV25-1 with TRBJ1-1, with D maybe TRBD1 (6 bases). V dropped 2 bases and J dropped 7 bases, with 26 bases sitting between them. The CDR3 is 18 amino acids. Germline CDR1 is MGHDK and CDR2 is SYGVNS. CDR3 in amino acids: CASSENPTGPYQMDEAFF. The CDR3 DNA sequence: TGTGCCAGCAGTGAAAACCCCACAGGGCCCTACCAGATGGATGAAGCTTTCTTT.

This chain joins TRBV29-1 and TRBJ2-4; D unclear. Germline CDR1 SQVTM, CDR2 ANQGSEA. Trimming took off 7 bases at V and 0 bases at J, with 7 bases between the two ends. CDR3 length: 12 amino acids. This CDR3 reads CSAELAKNIQYF. The CDR3 nucleotides are TGCAGCGCAGAACTAGCCAAAAACATTCAGTACTTC.

V usage is TRBV9 and J usage is TRBJ2-5; D unclear. The CDR3 totals 15 residues. The germline CDR1 and CDR2 sequences are SGDLS and YYNGEE. Trimming stripped 1 base from V and 5 bases from J, with 15 bases between. The chain's CDR3 is CASSVSGVVEETQYF. The CDR3 DNA reads as TGTGCCAGCAGCGTATCTGGGGTTGTTGAGGAGACCCAGTACTTC.

V is TRBV5-1 and J is TRBJ2-7; D is perhaps TRBD2 (5 bases). V was trimmed by 6 bases and J by 3 bases, leaving 19 bases between them. The CDR3 covers 15 residues. Germline V gene data show CDR1 as SGHRS and CDR2 as YFSETQ. The CDR3 DNA reads as TGCGCCAGCACCCTCGGGGTGGGAGTTAACTACGAGCAGTACTTC. It yields the protein CASTLGVGVNYEQYF.

This chain connects TRBV4-2 to TRBJ2-7, with TRBD2 identical over 7 bases. The CDR3 has 16 amino acids. V was clipped by 0 bases and J by 3 bases; unmatched bases: 8. Per the germline V gene, CDR1 is LGHNA and CDR2 is YNFKEQ. The CDR3: CASSQEVGGSYYEQYF. For the CDR3, the DNA is TGTGCCAGCAGCCAAGAGGTGGGAGGGAGCTACTACGAGCAGTACTTC.

In this sample, this clone turned up a few times. V usage is TRBV25-1 and J usage is TRBJ2-7; 8 nucleotides align to TRBD1. Unmatched junction bases numbered 1, after V lost 1 base and J lost 2 bases. The germline V gene encodes CDR1 MGHDK and CDR2 SYGVNS. The CDR3 contains 14 residues. The CDR3 spells CASSESGGTYEQYF. The CDR3, as DNA: TGTGCCAGCAGTGAATCAGGGGGCACCTACGAGCAGTACTTC.

The rearrangement joins TRBV9 to TRBJ2-7, with 14 positions matching TRBD2. Germline lookup yields CDR1 SGDLS and CDR2 YYNGEE. The J segment lost 5 bases and the V segment lost 3 bases, leaving 7 bases of the junction unmatched. The CDR3 covers 16 residues. The CDR3 nucleotides are TGTGCCAGCAGCGCCCCCGGGACTAGCGGGAGAAACGAGCAGTACTTC. Translating it yields CASSAPGTSGRNEQYF.

At least ten counts were recorded for this clone. The chain uses TRBV2 and TRBJ1-1; D gene uncertain. The CDR3 has 12 residues. Germline V gene sequence: CDR1 SNHLY, CDR2 FYNNEI. Trimming stripped 1 base from V and 7 bases from J, with 7 bases between. CDR3 region: CASSEVGNEAFF. CDR3 bases: TGTGCCAGCAGTGAAGTTGGAAATGAAGCTTTCTTT.

This rearrangement joins TRBV5-1 to TRBJ1-4; the match to TRBD1 covers 9 bases. CDR1 is SGHRS and CDR2 is YFSETQ in the germline V gene. V dropped 7 bases and J dropped 2; count of bases not matched to a gene: 3. This CDR3 has 14 amino acids. CDR3: CASGQGTTNEKLFF. CDR3 sequence (DNA): TGCGCCAGCGGACAGGGGACGACTAATGAAAAACTGTTTTTT. The variable domain in full, completed from reference TRBV5-1 and TRBJ1-4, reads KAGVTQTPRYLIKTRGQQVTLSCSPISGHRSVSWYQQTPGQGLQFLFEYFSETQRNKGNFPGRFSGRQFSNSRSEMNVSTLELGDSALYLCASGQGTTNEKLFFGSGTQLSVL.